This is a list of T cell receptor beta chains from one sample in a study of CD8 T cells in ankylosing spondylitis. TCRdb passed the 5' RACE reads through MiXCR, listing each CDR3 protein once. The top ten clones hold 6% to 8% of a sample with around 250,000 distinct CDR3 sequences, around 10% of them seen once. Sample: blood, either unsorted or a sorted T cell fraction (not recorded which). Receptors were obtained from a male donor with ankylosing spondylitis or in good health (not recorded which). CDR3s include the opening cysteine and the closing phenylalanine or tryptophan. The order of the fields is V gene, J gene, CDR3 protein.

>TRBV20-1|TRBJ2-1
CSARALTGTSGLGPVF
>TRBV20-1|TRBJ2-3
CSARLAATDTQYF
>TRBV5-1|TRBJ2-3
CASRREAGLDTQYF
>TRBV20-1|TRBJ1-2
CSAKPFSQDYGYTF
>TRBV12-3/TRBV12-4|-
CASTSSAYGELFF
>TRBV29-1|TRBJ2-3
CSSQGRGSTDTQYF
>TRBV20-1|TRBJ1-2
CSASRGQEGYTF
>TRBV5-1|TRBJ2-3
CASSLDGASGRSTQYF
>TRBV5-1|TRBJ2-7
CASSLGESDRGHEQYF
>TRBV15|TRBJ1-2
CATSPGNTNYGYTF
>TRBV28|TRBJ1-1
CASSLFGELTEAFF
>TRBV5-1|TRBJ1-1
CASSSLTENTEAFF
>TRBV29-1|TRBJ2-6
CSVEDLGHLANVLTF
>TRBV7-9|TRBJ2-5
CASSFQTGGMETQYF
>TRBV5-1|TRBJ2-5
CASSLALTPGTGEETQYF
>TRBV15|TRBJ2-7
CATSFSATSYEQYF
>TRBV25-1|TRBJ2-7
CASSRQYEQYF
>TRBV7-9|TRBJ1-5
CASSSWTGDQPQHF
>TRBV29-1|TRBJ2-1
CSVAANRHNEQFF
>TRBV12-3/TRBV12-4|TRBJ2-3
CASSSQGTSTDTQYF
>TRBV9|TRBJ1-2
CASSVSFRAFYSPYGYTF
>TRBV5-1|TRBJ1-2
CASSNGDRGEEGYTF
>TRBV7-8|TRBJ2-7
CASSFSSGSTYEQYF
>TRBV5-5|TRBJ1-1
CASSGLAGLNTEALF
>TRBV27|TRBJ2-1
CASSQGYRGTEINNEQFF
>TRBV3-1|TRBJ2-1
CASSLSGTSGPNEQFF
>TRBV20-1|TRBJ1-5
CSASRLYSNQPQHF
>TRBV29-1|TRBJ1-1
CSVSDGNTEAFF
>TRBV5-1|TRBJ2-7
CASSLGISYEQYF
>TRBV28|TRBJ2-3
CASADNTQYF
>TRBV9|TRBJ2-1
CASSVRLSYNEQFF
>TRBV5-6|TRBJ2-5
CASSFGSDQETQYF